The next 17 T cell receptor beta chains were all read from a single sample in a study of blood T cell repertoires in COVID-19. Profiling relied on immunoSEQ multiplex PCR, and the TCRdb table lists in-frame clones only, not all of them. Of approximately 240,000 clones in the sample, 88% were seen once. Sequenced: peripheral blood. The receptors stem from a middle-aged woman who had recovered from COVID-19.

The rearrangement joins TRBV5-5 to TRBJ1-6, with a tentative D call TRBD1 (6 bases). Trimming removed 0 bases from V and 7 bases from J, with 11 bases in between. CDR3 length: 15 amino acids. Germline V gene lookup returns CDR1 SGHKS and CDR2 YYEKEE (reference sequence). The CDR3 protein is CASSLGTVSNSPLHF. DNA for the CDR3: TGTGCCAGCAGCTTGGGGACAGTCTCAAATTCACCCCTCCACTTT.

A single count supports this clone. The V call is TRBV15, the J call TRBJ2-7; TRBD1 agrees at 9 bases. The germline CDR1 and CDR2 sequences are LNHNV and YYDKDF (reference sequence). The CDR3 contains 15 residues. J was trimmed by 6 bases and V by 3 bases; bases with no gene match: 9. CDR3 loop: CATSRDRGGSGEQYF. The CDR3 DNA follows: TGTGCCACCAGCAGGGACAGGGGAGGGTCCGGCGAGCAGTACTTC.

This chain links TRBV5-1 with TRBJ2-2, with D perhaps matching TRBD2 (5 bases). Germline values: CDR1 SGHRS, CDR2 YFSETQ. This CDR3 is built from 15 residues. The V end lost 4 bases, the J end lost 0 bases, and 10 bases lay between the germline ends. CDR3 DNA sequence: TGCGCCAGCAGCCTCGGACTCTCGAACACCGGGGAGCTGTTTTTT. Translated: CASSLGLSNTGELFF. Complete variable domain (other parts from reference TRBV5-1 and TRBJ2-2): KAGVTQTPRYLIKTRGQQVTLSCSPISGHRSVSWYQQTPGQGLQFLFEYFSETQRNKGNFPGRFSGRQFSNSRSEMNVSTLELGDSALYLCASSLGLSNTGELFFGEGSRLTVL.

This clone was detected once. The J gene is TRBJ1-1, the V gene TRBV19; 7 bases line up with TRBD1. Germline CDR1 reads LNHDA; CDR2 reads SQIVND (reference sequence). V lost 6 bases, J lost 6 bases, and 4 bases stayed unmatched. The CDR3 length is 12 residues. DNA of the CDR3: TGTGCCAGTAGCCTCGGGACAGCTGAAGCTTTCTTT. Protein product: CASSLGTAEAFF. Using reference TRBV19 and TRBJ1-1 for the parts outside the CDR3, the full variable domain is DGGITQSPKYLFRKEGQNVTLSCEQNLNHDAMYWYRQDPGQGLRLIYYSQIVNDFQKGDIAEGYSVSREKKESFPLTVTSAQKNPTAFYLCASSLGTAEAFFGQGTRLTVV.

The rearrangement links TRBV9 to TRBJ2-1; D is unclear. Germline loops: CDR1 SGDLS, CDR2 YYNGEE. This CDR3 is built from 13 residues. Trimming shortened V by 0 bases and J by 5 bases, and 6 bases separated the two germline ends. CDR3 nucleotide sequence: TGTGCCAGCAGCGTAGGGCCCAACAATGAGCAGTTCTTC. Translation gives CASSVGPNNEQFF. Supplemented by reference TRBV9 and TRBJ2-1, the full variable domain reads DSGVTQTPKHLITATGQRVTLRCSPRSGDLSVYWYQQSLDQGLQFLIQYYNGEERAKGNILERFSAQQFPDLHSELNLSSLELGDSALYFCASSVGPNNEQFFGPGTRLTVL.

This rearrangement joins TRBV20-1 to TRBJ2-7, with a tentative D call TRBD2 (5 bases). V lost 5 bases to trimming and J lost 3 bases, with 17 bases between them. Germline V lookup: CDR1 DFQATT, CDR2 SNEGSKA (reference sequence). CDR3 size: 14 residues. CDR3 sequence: CSAGGEGYFYEQYF. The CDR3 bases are TGCAGTGCTGGTGGAGAGGGATATTTCTACGAGCAGTACTTC.

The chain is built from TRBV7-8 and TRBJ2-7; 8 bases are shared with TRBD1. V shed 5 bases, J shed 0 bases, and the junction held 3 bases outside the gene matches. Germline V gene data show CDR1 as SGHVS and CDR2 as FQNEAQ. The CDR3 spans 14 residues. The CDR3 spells CASSRDRGSYEQYF. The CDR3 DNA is TGTGCCAGCAGCCGAGACAGGGGCTCCTACGAGCAGTACTTC.

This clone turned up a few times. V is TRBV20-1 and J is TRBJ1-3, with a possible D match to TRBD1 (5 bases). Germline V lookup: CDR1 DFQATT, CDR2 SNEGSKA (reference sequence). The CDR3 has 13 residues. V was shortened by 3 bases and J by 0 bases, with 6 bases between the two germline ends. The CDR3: CSASTGSGNTIYF. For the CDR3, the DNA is TGCAGTGCTAGTACAGGCTCTGGAAACACCATATATTTT.

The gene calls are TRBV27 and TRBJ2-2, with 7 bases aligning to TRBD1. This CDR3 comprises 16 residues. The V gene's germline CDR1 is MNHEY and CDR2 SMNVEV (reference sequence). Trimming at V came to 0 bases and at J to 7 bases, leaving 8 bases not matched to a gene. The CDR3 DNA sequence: TGTGCCAGCAGTTTATCGCAGGGGGTGGTTTTCGGGGAGCTGTTTTTT. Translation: CASSLSQGVVFGELFF.

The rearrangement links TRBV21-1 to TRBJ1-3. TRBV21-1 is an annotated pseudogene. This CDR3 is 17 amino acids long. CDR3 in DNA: TGTGCCAGCAGCAAAGGGCGTGGACCCGGGAATGGAAACACCATATATTTT. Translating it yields CASSKGRGPGNGNTIYF.

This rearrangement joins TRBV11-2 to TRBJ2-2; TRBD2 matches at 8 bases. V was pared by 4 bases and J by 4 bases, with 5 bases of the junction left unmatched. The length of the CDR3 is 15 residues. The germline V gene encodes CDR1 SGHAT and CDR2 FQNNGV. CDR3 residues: CASSSQRERTGELFF. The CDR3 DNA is TGTGCCAGCAGCTCACAGCGGGAGCGCACCGGGGAGCTGTTTTTT.

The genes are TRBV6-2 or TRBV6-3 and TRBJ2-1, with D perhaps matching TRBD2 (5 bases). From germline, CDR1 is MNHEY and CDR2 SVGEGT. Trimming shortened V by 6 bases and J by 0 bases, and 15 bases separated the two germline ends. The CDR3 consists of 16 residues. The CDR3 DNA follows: TGTGCCAGCAGCCAAAGCGGTCGGGGCTCCTACAATGAGCAGTTCTTC. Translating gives CASSQSGRGSYNEQFF.

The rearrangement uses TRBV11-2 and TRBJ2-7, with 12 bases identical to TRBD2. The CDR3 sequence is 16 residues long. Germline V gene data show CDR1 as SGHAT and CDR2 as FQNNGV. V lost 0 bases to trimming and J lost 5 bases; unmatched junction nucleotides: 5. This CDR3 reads CASSLDLAGGFNEQYF. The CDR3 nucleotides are TGTGCCAGCAGCTTAGATCTAGCGGGGGGGTTTAACGAGCAGTACTTC. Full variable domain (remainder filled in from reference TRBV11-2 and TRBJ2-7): EAGVAQSPRYKIIEKRQSVAFWCNPISGHATLYWYQQILGQGPKLLIQFQNNGVVDDSQLPKDRFSAERLKGVDSTLKIQPAKLEDSAVYLCASSLDLAGGFNEQYFGPGTRLTVT.

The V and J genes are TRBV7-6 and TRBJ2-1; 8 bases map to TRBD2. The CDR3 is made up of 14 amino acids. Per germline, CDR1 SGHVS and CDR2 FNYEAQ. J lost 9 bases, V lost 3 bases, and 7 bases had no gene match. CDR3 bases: TGTGCCAGCAGCTTCAACGGGGGGGCGGGTGAGCAGTTCTTC. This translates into CASSFNGGAGEQFF.

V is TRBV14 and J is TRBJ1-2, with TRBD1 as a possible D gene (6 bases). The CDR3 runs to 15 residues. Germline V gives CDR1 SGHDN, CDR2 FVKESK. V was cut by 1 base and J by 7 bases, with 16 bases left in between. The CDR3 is CASSQVGTGMVGYTF. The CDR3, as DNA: TGTGCCAGCAGCCAAGTAGGAACAGGGATGGTTGGCTACACCTTC.

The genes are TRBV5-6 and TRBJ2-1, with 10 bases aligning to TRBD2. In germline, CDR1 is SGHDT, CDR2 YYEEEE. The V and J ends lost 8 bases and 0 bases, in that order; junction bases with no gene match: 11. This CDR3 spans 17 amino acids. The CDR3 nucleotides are TGTGCCAGTTTGCTCCTAGCGGGAGTGCGCTCCTACAATGAGCAGTTCTTC. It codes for CASLLLAGVRSYNEQFF.

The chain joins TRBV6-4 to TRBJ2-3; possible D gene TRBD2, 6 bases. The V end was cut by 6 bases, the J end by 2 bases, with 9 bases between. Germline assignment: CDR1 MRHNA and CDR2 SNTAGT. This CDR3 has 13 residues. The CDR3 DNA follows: TGTGCCAGCAGCCGGGGGTCCACAGATACGCAGTATTTT. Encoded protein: CASSRGSTDTQYF.